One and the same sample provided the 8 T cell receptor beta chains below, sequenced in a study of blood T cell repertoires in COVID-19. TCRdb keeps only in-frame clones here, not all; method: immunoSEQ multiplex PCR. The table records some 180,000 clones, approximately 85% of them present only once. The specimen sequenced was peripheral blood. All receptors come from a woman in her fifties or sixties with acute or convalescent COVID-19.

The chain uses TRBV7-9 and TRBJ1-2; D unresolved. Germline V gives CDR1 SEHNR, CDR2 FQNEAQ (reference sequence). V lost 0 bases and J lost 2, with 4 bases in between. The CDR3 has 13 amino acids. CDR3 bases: TGTGCCAGCAGCTTAGCCCAGAACTATGGCTACACCTTC. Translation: CASSLAQNYGYTF.

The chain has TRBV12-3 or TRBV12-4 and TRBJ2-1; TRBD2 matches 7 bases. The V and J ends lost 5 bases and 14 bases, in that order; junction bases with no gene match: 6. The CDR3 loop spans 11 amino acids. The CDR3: CASSASGMEFF. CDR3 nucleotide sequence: TGTGCCAGCAGTGCCAGCGGGATGGAGTTCTTC.

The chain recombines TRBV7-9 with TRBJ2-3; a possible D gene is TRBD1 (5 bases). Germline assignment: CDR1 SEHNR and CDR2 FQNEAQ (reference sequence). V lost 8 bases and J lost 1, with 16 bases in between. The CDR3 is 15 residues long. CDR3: CASPIGRAGTDTQYF. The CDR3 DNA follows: TGTGCCAGCCCCATCGGCAGGGCGGGCACAGATACGCAGTATTTT.

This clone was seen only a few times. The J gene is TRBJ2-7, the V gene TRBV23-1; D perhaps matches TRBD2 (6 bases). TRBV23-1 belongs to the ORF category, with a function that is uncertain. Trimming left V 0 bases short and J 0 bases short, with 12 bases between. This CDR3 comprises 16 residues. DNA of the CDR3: TGCGCCAGCAGTCAATCACCCGGGGGTAGCTCCTACGAGCAGTACGTC. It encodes CASSQSPGGSSYEQYV.

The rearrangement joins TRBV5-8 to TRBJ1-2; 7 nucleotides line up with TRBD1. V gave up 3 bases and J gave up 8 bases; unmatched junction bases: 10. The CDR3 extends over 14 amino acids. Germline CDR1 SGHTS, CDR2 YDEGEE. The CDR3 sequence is CASSSKTGWSGYTF. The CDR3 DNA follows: TGTGCCAGCAGCTCAAAGACAGGGTGGTCGGGCTACACCTTC. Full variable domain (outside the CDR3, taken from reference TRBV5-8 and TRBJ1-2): EAGVTQSPTHLIKTRGQQATLRCSPISGHTSVYWYQQALGLGLQFLLWYDEGEERNRGNFPPRFSGRQFPNYSSELNVNALELEDSALYLCASSSKTGWSGYTFGSGTRLTVV.

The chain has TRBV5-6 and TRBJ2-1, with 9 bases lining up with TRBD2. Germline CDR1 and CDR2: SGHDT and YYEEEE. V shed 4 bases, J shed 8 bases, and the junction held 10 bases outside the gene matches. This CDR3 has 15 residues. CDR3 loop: CASSPLAGRKDEQFF. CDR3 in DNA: TGTGCCAGCAGCCCGCTAGCGGGAAGAAAGGATGAGCAGTTCTTC.

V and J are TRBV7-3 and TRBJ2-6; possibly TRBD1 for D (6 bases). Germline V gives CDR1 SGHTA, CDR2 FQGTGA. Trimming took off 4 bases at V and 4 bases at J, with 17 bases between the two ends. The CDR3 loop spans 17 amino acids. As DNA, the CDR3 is TGTGCCAGCAGCTCAGGGGTAGGCTTGGCCGGGGCCAACGTCCTGACTTTC. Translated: CASSSGVGLAGANVLTF.

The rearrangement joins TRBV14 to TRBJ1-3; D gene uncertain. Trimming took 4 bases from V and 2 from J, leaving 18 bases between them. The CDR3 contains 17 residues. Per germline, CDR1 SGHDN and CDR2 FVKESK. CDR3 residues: CASSPNLMVTAGNTIYF. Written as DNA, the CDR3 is TGTGCCAGCAGCCCCAATTTGATGGTAACAGCTGGAAACACCATATATTTT.